This T cell receptor (beta chain) was recovered during a study of blood T cell repertoires in COVID-19. Study-level background: Researchers got acute and convalescent COVID-19 samples from the United States, Italy and Spain.

The study recruited people aged roughly 18 to 100 years across around 24 US areas. Per the germline V gene, CDR1 is SGHAT and CDR2 is FQNNGV. CDR3 length: 16 amino acids. V was shortened by 5 bases and J by 2 bases, with 17 bases between the two germline ends. Original data processing: Reference gene primer amplification in the assay estimated nucleated cell counts. TCRdb keeps only in-frame clones here, not all; method: immunoSEQ multiplex PCR. The V and J calls and clone size were taken over from that table, and D and trimming were inferred from the DNA. The table has 200,000 or so clones, under 90% seen once; the top ten hold less than 2%.

The sequenced material came from PBMCs or T cells enriched from blood (not recorded which). This chain connects TRBV11-2 to TRBJ2-3; no clear D gene. The receptor was derived from a man between 60 and 70 years old who had recovered from COVID-19. CDR3 DNA sequence: TGTGCCAGCAGCCTTGACCCCGGGTCAGACACAGATACGCAGTATTTT. Its protein product is CASSLDPGSDTDTQYF.